This record concerns one TCR beta chain sequence. Its antigen has not been determined. One end of the junction varies from germline; a read error may be responsible. A patient counted as having stable Graves' hyperthyroidism if no progression to ophthalmopathy occurred over 18 months of follow-up. Hyperthyroidism patients were newly diagnosed, with disease duration under 2 months, and aged 18 to 65 years. Exclusion was applied to patients with uncontrolled infections, other autoimmune diseases, pregnancy or lactation. Diagnoses relied on clinical symptoms, serum thyroxine and TRAb, thyroid ultrasound and orbital computed tomography. Total RNA was extracted with Trizol reagent, and quality was checked on an Agilent 2100 Bioanalyzer. CDR1 and CDR2, per the germline V gene, are ENHRY and SYGVKD. The CDR3 sequence holds 12 residues, the cysteine and phenylalanine included. The kept DNA is CDR3 alone, 36 bases in frame from the first base.

The sample originates from a study of T cells in Graves' hyperthyroidism and ophthalmopathy (dated by TCRdb to about 2019). For the wider study: TCR V-J signatures able to tell the groups apart were searched for in a discovery cohort of 95 to 100 patients, of whom approximately 40 had Graves' ophthalmopathy and 55 to 65 had stable Graves' hyperthyroidism. Prospective prediction of ophthalmopathy was tested in an independent validation cohort consisting of 18 hyperthyroidism patients and around 16 patients who later progressed to ophthalmopathy. For training and testing, the 100 or so patients in the discovery cohort were randomly divided in a 7:3 ratio. In roughly six Graves' hyperthyroidism patients, the study also compared T-cell repertoires from thyroid tissue with T-cell repertoires from blood. Once sampling was done, hyperthyroidism patients were given methimazole at a starting dose of 30 mg daily, whereas ophthalmopathy patients were given high-dose intravenous methylprednisolone. TCR Vbeta CDR3 sequencing of 120 to 150 peripheral blood samples (43 ophthalmopathy, roughly 74 hyperthyroidism and some 17 progressor patients) is reported in the paper. General conclusions and limits of the study: No statistical method was used to set the sample size in advance, and investigators knew the group allocation. Ophthalmopathy was separated from stable hyperthyroidism by a 13 V-J signature model, with around 90% sensitivity and 81% to 82% specificity obtained in cross-validation and 80%/75% obtained in testing. Most expanded thyroid clonotypes (frequency above 0.001) were also detected in blood, a finding suggesting that blood repertoires may reflect thyroid immune responses. During validation, the model predicted progression to ophthalmopathy a median of about 6.5 months ahead of onset, with around 70% sensitivity and 72.22% specificity.

The TCR beta CDR3 regions were amplified from RNA transcripts. The first round of RT-PCR for the TCR CDR3 was performed with the HTBI primer set and the Qiagen OneStep RT-PCR kit. Libraries were constructed in a second round of multiplex PCR, after which size selection and purification were performed. Paired-end sequencing of the libraries was performed with 100 bp reads on an Illumina HiSeq2000. The study's own analysis went as follows. Raw data were processed with SOAPnuke, discarding reads with adapters, uncalled bases, mean Phred below 15, or no exact constant-primer or identifier match. High-quality paired reads were merged with COPE v1.2.5, and unique nucleotide sequences were defined as clonotypes. Clonotypes were aligned to IMGT TRBV, TRBD and TRBJ reference segments using MiTCR v1.1. Analysis was restricted to V-J combinations with a frequency above 0.0001, which covered about 99% of repertoires. A TCS score was defined as the ratio between F50 (clonal expansion) and ExV (chaos), using BLOSUM62-based TCRdist between CDR3 peptides within each V-J. Welch's t-statistics and random forest reduced approximately 520 V-J features to fewer than 15, which were used in a naive Bayes classifier (R e1071). The similarity between thyroid and blood repertoires was quantified using the Morisita-Horn index. TCRdb reprocessed the public reads (quality trimming at Q25 with fastp, clone calling with MiXCR) and kept in-frame beta chains. Rows are combined by CDR3 protein, so each entry shows the most common genes and DNA. Clone size and V and J calls follow TCRdb, not the original study. This sample has about 98,000 distinct CDR3 sequences in its table, and around 40% of those were observed once. The ten most abundant clones make up roughly 10% of the sample.

The rearrangement joined TRBV10-3 to TRBJ1-2; no D gene is confidently identified. The sample was peripheral blood or thyroid tissue (not recorded which). This clonotype was sampled from a woman between 25 and 40 years old with Graves' hyperthyroidism. The nucleotide sequence reads as follows: TGTGCCATCAGTGAGAGAGACTATAGCTACACCTTC. Translated, this gives CAISERDYSYTF.